This T cell receptor beta chain comes out of a study of T cell responses to AZD1222 COVID-19 vaccine. This clone was observed a few times. Germline V CDR1 and CDR2: LGHNA, YNFKEQ. The V end lost 0 bases, the J end lost 1 base, and 4 bases lay between the germline ends. This CDR3 has 15 residues. Generated by immunoSEQ multiplex PCR, the TCRdb table keeps only in-frame clones and is missing some. The sample contains fewer than 90,000 clones, about 85% of which appear only once. Sequencing used peripheral blood, obtained on day 0 of AZD1222 vaccination. The receptor comes from an adult in good health. V is TRBV4-2 and J is TRBJ2-6; D gene uncertain. In DNA form, the CDR3 reads TGTGCCAGCAGCCAAGAGGGGTCTGGGGCCAACGTCCTGACTTTC. This translates into CASSQEGSGANVLTF.